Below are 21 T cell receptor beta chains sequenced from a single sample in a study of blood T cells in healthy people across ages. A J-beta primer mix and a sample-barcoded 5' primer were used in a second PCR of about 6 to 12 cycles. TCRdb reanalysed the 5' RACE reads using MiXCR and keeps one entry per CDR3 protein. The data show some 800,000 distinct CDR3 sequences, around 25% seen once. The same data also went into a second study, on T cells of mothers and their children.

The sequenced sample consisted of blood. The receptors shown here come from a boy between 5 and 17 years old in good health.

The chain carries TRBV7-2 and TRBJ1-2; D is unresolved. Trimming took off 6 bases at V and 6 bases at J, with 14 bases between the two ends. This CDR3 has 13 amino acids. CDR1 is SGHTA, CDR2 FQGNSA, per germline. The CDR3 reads CASSTSREDGYTF. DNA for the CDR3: TGTGCCAGCAGTACGTCAAGGGAAGATGGCTACACCTTC.

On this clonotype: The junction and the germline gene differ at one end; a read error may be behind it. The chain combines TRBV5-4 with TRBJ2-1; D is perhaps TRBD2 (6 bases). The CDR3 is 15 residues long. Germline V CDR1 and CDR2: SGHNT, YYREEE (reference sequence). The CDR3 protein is CANSFGGLNHNEQFF. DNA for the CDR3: TGTGCCAACAGCTTCGGAGGGCTTAATCACAATGAGCAGTTCTTC.

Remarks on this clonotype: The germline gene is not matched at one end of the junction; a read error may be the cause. The CDR3 region has the DNA TGCAGTGCTAGGGACTTGGGGGGGATGGGGGAGCAGTACTTT. It is translated as CSARDLGGMGEQYF. V is TRBV20-1 and J is TRBJ2-7; 7 nucleotides align to TRBD2. The germline V gene has CDR1 DFQATT and CDR2 SNEGSKA (reference sequence). The CDR3 has 14 residues.

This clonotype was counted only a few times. CDR3 DNA: TGTGCCAGCAGTCAAAGGGGTTACACAGATACGCAGTATTTT. Amino acid sequence: CASSQRGYTDTQYF. The rearrangement joins TRBV6-5 to TRBJ2-3, with D possibly matching TRBD1 (5 bases). Germline CDR1 is MNHEY and CDR2 is SVGAGI. This CDR3 is 14 amino acids long. V was cut by 5 bases and J by 2 bases, with 11 bases left in between.

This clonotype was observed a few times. The CDR3 loop reads CSAPPVHSNTGELFF. The CDR3, as DNA: TGCAGTGCTCCCCCAGTCCATTCGAACACCGGGGAGCTGTTTTTT. The chain links TRBV20-1 to TRBJ2-2; no firm D call. Germline CDR1 is DFQATT and CDR2 is SNEGSKA (reference sequence). Trimming removed 5 bases at V and 0 bases at J, with 13 bases between. CDR3 length: 15 residues.

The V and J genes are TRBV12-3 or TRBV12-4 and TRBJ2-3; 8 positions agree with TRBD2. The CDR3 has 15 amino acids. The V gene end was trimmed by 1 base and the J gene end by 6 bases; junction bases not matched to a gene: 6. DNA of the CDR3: TGTGCCAGCAGTTTAGGTGGGACTAGTTTGGATACGCAGTATTTT. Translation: CASSLGGTSLDTQYF.

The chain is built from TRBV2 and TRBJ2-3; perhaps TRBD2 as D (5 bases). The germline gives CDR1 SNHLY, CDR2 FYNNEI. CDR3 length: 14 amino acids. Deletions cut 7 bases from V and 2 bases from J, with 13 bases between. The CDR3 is CASMGEHTTDTQYF. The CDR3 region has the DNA TGTGCCAGCATGGGAGAACATACCACAGATACGCAGTATTTT.

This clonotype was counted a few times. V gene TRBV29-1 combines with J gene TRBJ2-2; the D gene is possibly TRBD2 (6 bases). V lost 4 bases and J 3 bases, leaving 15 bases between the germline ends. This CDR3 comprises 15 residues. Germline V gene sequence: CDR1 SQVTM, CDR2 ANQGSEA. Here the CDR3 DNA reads TGCAGCGTTGGACTTGGGGACTCGTACACCGGGGAGCTGTTTTTT. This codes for CSVGLGDSYTGELFF.

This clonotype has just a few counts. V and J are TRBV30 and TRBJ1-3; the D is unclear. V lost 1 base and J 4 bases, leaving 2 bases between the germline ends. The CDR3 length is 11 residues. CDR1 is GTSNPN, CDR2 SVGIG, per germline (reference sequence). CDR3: CAWSGGNTIYF. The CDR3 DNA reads TGTGCCTGGAGTGGGGGAAACACCATATATTTT.

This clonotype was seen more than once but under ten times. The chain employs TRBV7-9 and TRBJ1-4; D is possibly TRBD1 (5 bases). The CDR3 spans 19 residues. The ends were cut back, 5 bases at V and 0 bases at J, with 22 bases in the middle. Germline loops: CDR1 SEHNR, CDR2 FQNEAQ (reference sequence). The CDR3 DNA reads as TGTGCCAGCAGCCGGCGGGTGGGGCAGAAACGCGCAACTAATGAAAAACTGTTTTTT. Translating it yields CASSRRVGQKRATNEKLFF.

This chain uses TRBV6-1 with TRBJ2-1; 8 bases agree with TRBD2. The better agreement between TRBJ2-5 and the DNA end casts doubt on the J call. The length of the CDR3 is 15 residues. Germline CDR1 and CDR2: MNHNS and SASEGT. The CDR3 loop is CASSEVSRGEETQYF. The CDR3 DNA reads TGTGCCAGCAGTGAAGTATCGCGGGGGGAAGAGACCCAGTACTTC.

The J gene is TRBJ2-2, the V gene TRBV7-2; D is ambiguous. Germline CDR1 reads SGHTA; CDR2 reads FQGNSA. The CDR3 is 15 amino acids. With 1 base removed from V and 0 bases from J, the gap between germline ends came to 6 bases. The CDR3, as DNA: TGTGCCAGCAGCTTAGTTCCTGCGAACACCGGGGAGCTGTTTTTT. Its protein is CASSLVPANTGELFF.

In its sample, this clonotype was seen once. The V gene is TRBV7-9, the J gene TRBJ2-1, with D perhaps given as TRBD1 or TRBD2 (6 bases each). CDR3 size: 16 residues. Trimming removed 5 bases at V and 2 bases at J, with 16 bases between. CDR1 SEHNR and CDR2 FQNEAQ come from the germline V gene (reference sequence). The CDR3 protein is CASSATRRGPYNEQFF. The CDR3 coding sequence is TGTGCCAGCAGCGCTACCCGCCGGGGGCCCTACAATGAGCAGTTCTTC.

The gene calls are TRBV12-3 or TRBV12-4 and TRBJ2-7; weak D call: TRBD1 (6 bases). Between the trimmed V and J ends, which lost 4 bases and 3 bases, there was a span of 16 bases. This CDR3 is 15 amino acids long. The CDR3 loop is CASSWGKDRHYEQYF. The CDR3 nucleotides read TGTGCCAGCAGTTGGGGAAAGGACAGACACTACGAGCAGTACTTC.

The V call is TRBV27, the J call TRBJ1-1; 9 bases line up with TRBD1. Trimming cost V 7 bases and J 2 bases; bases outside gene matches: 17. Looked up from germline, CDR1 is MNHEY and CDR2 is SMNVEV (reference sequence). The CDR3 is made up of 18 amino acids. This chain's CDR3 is CASKGLGPWTGVNTEAFF. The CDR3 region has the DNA TGTGCCAGCAAAGGTCTCGGGCCTTGGACAGGGGTTAACACTGAAGCTTTCTTT.

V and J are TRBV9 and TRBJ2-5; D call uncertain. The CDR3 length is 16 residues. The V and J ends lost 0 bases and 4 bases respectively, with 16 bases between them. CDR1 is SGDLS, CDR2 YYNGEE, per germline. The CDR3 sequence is CASSVAGLEGLETQYF. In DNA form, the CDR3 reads TGTGCCAGCAGCGTAGCGGGTCTTGAAGGGTTAGAGACCCAGTACTTC.

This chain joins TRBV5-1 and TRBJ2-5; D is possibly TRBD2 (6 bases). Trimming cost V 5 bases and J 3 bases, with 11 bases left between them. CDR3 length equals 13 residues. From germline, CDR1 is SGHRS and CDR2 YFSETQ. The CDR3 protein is CASSYQREETQYF. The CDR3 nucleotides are TGCGCCAGCAGTTACCAGCGGGAAGAGACCCAGTACTTC.

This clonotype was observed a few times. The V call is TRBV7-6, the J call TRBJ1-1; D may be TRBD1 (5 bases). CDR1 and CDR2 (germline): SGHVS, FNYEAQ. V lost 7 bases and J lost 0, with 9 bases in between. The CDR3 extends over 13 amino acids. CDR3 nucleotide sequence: TGTGCCAGCACCCGAGGGGTGAACACTGAAGCTTTCTTT. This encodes CASTRGVNTEAFF.

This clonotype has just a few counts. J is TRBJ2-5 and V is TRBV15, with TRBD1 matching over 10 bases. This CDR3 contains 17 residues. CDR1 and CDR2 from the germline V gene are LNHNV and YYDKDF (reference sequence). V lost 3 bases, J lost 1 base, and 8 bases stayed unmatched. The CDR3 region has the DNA TGTGCCACCAGCAGCTATACGGGACAGGGGTTCCAAGAGACCCAGTACTTC. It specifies CATSSYTGQGFQETQYF.

The CDR3 bases are TGTGCCAGCTCACCAAAGGAGGCACAAGAGACCCAGTACTTC. Amino acids: CASSPKEAQETQYF. The chain joins TRBV18 to TRBJ2-5; the D gene is possibly TRBD2 (5 bases). There are 14 residues in the CDR3. CDR1 and CDR2 (germline): KGHSH, LQKENI. Trimming removed 2 bases from V and 2 bases from J, with 9 bases in between.

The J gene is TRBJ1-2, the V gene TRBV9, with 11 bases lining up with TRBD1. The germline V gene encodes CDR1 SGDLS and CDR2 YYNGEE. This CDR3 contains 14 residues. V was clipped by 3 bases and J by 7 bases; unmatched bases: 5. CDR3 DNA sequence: TGTGCCAGCAGCGCAGGACAGGGGGCGCGTGGCTACACCTTC. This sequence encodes CASSAGQGARGYTF.